This passage covers 21 T cell receptor beta chains from one sample sequenced in a study of long-term antiretroviral therapy in people with HIV. Assay version v3.0 of immunoSEQ was used, and it was run at survey level. Profiled with immunoSEQ multiplex PCR; TCRdb holds only in-frame clones, not every one. In the table there are 23,000 or so clones, more than 75% of which are singletons. Here the sequenced sample was unsorted PBMCs, taken 0.2 years before starting antiretroviral therapy. These receptors originate from a man in his late teens or twenties with HIV.

This clone was found a few times. The chain couples TRBV11-1 to TRBJ2-2, with 9 positions matching TRBD1. The J segment lost 6 bases and the V segment lost 0 bases, leaving 5 bases of the junction unmatched. The CDR3 spans 16 residues. Germline values: CDR1 SGHAT, CDR2 FQDESV (reference sequence). CDR3 loop: CASSLARGQGPGELFF. The DNA of the CDR3 is TGTGCCAGCAGCTTAGCGCGGGGACAGGGTCCCGGGGAGCTGTTTTTT.

The V call is TRBV5-1, the J call TRBJ2-3; D is tentatively TRBD1 or TRBD2 (6 bases each). Germline values: CDR1 SGHRS, CDR2 YFSETQ. V dropped 1 base and J dropped 2 bases, with 20 bases sitting between them. This CDR3 has 18 amino acids. CDR3 DNA sequence: TGCGCCAGCAGCTTGTTGTTGGGGGGCCGCGGTTACACAGATACGCAGTATTTT. The encoded protein is CASSLLLGGRGYTDTQYF.

V is TRBV7-9 and J is TRBJ2-3; TRBD2 might be the D (7 bases). Germline assignment: CDR1 SEHNR and CDR2 FQNEAQ (reference sequence). The V end was cut by 8 bases, the J end by 8 bases, with 17 bases between. The CDR3 totals 13 residues. This CDR3 is CASYGGASRTQYF. In DNA form, the CDR3 reads TGTGCCAGCTATGGGGGGGCCTCCCGTACGCAGTATTTT.

This chain links TRBV18 with TRBJ2-1; the match to TRBD2 covers 8 bases. Germline CDR1 is KGHSH and CDR2 is LQKENI. This CDR3 region has 14 residues. V lost 5 bases and J lost 5; bases outside the gene matches: 5. The DNA for the CDR3 is TGTGCCAGCTCAAATAGCGGGGCGGACAATGAGCAGTTCTTC. It is translated as CASSNSGADNEQFF.

The chain employs TRBV5-6 and TRBJ2-7, with D perhaps TRBD2 (5 bases). CDR3 length: 14 amino acids. Germline assignment: CDR1 SGHDT and CDR2 YYEEEE. V lost 0 bases to trimming and J lost 3 bases, with 10 bases between them. As DNA, the CDR3 is TGTGCCAGCAGCTTGGGGACGCGGGTCTACGAGCAGTACTTC. It codes for CASSLGTRVYEQYF.

The DNA for the CDR3 is TGTGCCAGCAGTGACCGGGGACTAGCGGGGGCAGATACGCAGTATTTT. Translated, it gives CASSDRGLAGADTQYF. This chain uses TRBV6-1 with TRBJ2-3; TRBD2 agrees at 14 bases. V lost 3 bases, J lost 4 bases, and 3 bases stayed unmatched. This CDR3 region has 16 residues. CDR1 is MNHNS and CDR2 is SASEGT in the germline V gene.

This chain connects TRBV5-1 to TRBJ1-2; D may be TRBD1 (6 bases). V lost 4 bases and J lost 8, with 15 bases in between. CDR1 SGHRS and CDR2 YFSETQ come from the germline V gene. This CDR3 spans 13 amino acids. CDR3 region: CASSPEGERGYTF. For the CDR3, the DNA is TGCGCCAGCAGCCCCGAGGGGGAGAGGGGCTACACCTTC.

This clone came up once. This CDR3 reads CASLPGPPNTEAFF. The DNA of the CDR3 is TGTGCCAGCCTGCCAGGGCCCCCGAACACTGAAGCTTTCTTT. The V gene is TRBV4-2, the J gene TRBJ1-1, with D perhaps matching TRBD1 (5 bases). The V gene's germline CDR1 is LGHNA and CDR2 YNFKEQ. V gave up 8 bases and J gave up 1 base, with 14 bases separating them. This CDR3 has 14 amino acids.

J is TRBJ2-5 and V is TRBV6-6; no firm D call. Germline V gene lookup returns CDR1 MNHNY and CDR2 SVGAGI (reference sequence). The CDR3 consists of 12 residues. Trimming took off 0 bases at V and 4 bases at J, with 3 bases between the two ends. The CDR3 DNA follows: TGTGCCAGCAGTTACTCCCCAGAGACCCAGTACTTC. It encodes CASSYSPETQYF.

This chain connects TRBV2 to TRBJ2-7, with 12 bases that match TRBD2. This CDR3 is 15 amino acids long. Germline V lookup: CDR1 SNHLY, CDR2 FYNNEI. V shed 1 base, J shed 4 bases, and the junction held 2 bases outside the gene matches. CDR3 amino acids: CASSEGLAGVYEQYF. Here the CDR3 DNA reads TGTGCCAGCAGTGAAGGACTAGCGGGAGTTTACGAGCAGTACTTC.

The chain links TRBV5-6 to TRBJ2-2, with D hard to call. Per germline, CDR1 SGHDT and CDR2 YYEEEE. The V end lost 1 base, the J end lost 2 bases, and 6 bases lay between the germline ends. The CDR3 totals 14 residues. The CDR3: CASSLWANTGELFF. The CDR3 region has the DNA TGTGCCAGCAGCTTGTGGGCAAACACCGGGGAGCTGTTTTTT.

The CDR3 protein is CASRLWGVNTGELFF. The CDR3 nucleotides read TGTGCCAGCAGGCTATGGGGGGTAAACACCGGGGAGCTGTTTTTT. J is TRBJ2-2 and V is TRBV5-5; TRBD2 is a possible D gene (6 bases). From germline, CDR1 is SGHKS and CDR2 YYEKEE (reference sequence). Between the trimmed V and J ends, which lost 5 bases and 2 bases, there was a span of 13 bases. The CDR3 length is 15 residues.

The chain has TRBV7-6 and TRBJ1-2, with a possible D match to TRBD1 (6 bases). Germline CDR1 and CDR2: SGHVS and FNYEAQ. V lost 7 bases, J lost 8 bases, and 17 bases lay in between. The CDR3 contains 13 residues. The CDR3 nucleotides read TGTGCCAGCACCCCCTTACAGGGTGCGGGCTACACCTTC. Translation gives CASTPLQGAGYTF. Combining the CDR3 with reference TRBV7-6 and TRBJ1-2 gives the whole variable domain GAGVSQSPRYKVTKRGQDVALRCDPISGHVSLYWYRQALGQGPEFLTYFNYEAQQDKSGLPNDRFSAERPEGSISTLTIQRTEQRDSAMYRCASTPLQGAGYTFGSGTRLTVV.

This chain joins TRBV5-1 and TRBJ2-1; D gene ambiguous. Germline V gene lookup returns CDR1 SGHRS and CDR2 YFSETQ. The CDR3 has 13 amino acids. Trimming removed 5 bases from V and 0 bases from J, with 6 bases in between. CDR3 residues: CASREDSYNEQFF. The DNA of the CDR3 is TGCGCCAGCAGAGAAGACTCCTACAATGAGCAGTTCTTC.

The V and J genes are TRBV7-9 and TRBJ2-4; the D gene is possibly TRBD1 (5 bases). CDR1 and CDR2 from the germline V gene are SEHNR and FQNEAQ (reference sequence). The V and J ends lost 4 bases and 0 bases respectively, with 10 bases between them. The length of the CDR3 is 15 residues. The CDR3 DNA follows: TGTGCCAGCAGCTCCGCAGGGTTAGCCAAAAACATTCAGTACTTC. This sequence encodes CASSSAGLAKNIQYF.

Here the CDR3 DNA reads TGTGCCAGCAGGGAGCTAGCGGGACTTACCGGGGAGCTGTTTTTT. It codes for CASRELAGLTGELFF. The chain is built from TRBV6-1 and TRBJ2-2; TRBD2 matches 9 bases. This CDR3 has 15 residues. With V trimmed by 6 bases and J by 5 bases, 7 bases remained unmatched. Germline V gene lookup returns CDR1 MNHNS and CDR2 SASEGT.

DNA for the CDR3: TGTGCCAGTAGTATCTGGGGACAGTTCTCCTCATCATCAAATGAAAAACTGTTTTTT. Its protein is CASSIWGQFSSSSNEKLFF. This sequence joins TRBV19 and TRBJ1-4; 7 nucleotides agree with TRBD1. The V gene end was trimmed by 3 bases and the J gene end by 5 bases; junction bases not matched to a gene: 18. This CDR3 spans 19 amino acids. Germline loops: CDR1 LNHDA, CDR2 SQIVND (reference sequence).

This clone was seen a handful of times. The V and J genes are TRBV5-1 and TRBJ1-6, with a possible D match to TRBD1 (6 bases). CDR1 SGHRS and CDR2 YFSETQ come from the germline V gene. Trimming took off 9 bases at V and 8 bases at J, with 15 bases between the two ends. The CDR3 has 13 residues. This CDR3 reads CATRGQVDSPLHF. Here the CDR3 DNA reads TGCGCCACCAGGGGCCAGGTGGATTCACCCCTCCACTTT. Full variable domain (missing parts from reference TRBV5-1 and TRBJ1-6): KAGVTQTPRYLIKTRGQQVTLSCSPISGHRSVSWYQQTPGQGLQFLFEYFSETQRNKGNFPGRFSGRQFSNSRSEMNVSTLELGDSALYLCATRGQVDSPLHFGNGTRLTVT.

V and J are TRBV7-9 and TRBJ2-1; D is ambiguous. The CDR3 runs to 14 residues. CDR1 is SEHNR and CDR2 is FQNEAQ in the germline V gene (reference sequence). Trimming took off 3 bases at V and 9 bases at J, with 15 bases between the two ends. The CDR3 nucleotides read TGTGCCAGCAGCTTTGCGGCCCCTATTAGTGAGCAGTTCTTC. It translates to CASSFAAPISEQFF.

The J gene is TRBJ1-1, the V gene TRBV5-1; possible D gene TRBD1, 5 bases. The V end lost 3 bases, the J end lost 4 bases, and 28 bases lay between the germline ends. Germline V gives CDR1 SGHRS, CDR2 YFSETQ. The CDR3 loop spans 19 amino acids. The CDR3 spells CASSSSLPGRLEPGTEAFF. CDR3 in DNA: TGCGCCAGCAGCTCTTCTTTACCGGGACGCCTAGAACCTGGCACTGAAGCTTTCTTT.

This chain uses TRBV5-1 with TRBJ2-3, with 7 bases identical to TRBD1. The CDR3 has 16 residues. Germline V gene data show CDR1 as SGHRS and CDR2 as YFSETQ. V lost 0 bases, J lost 4 bases, and 8 bases stayed unmatched. CDR3: CASSLEGTAAPDTQYF. CDR3 sequence (DNA): TGCGCCAGCAGCTTGGAGGGGACAGCGGCTCCAGATACGCAGTATTTT.